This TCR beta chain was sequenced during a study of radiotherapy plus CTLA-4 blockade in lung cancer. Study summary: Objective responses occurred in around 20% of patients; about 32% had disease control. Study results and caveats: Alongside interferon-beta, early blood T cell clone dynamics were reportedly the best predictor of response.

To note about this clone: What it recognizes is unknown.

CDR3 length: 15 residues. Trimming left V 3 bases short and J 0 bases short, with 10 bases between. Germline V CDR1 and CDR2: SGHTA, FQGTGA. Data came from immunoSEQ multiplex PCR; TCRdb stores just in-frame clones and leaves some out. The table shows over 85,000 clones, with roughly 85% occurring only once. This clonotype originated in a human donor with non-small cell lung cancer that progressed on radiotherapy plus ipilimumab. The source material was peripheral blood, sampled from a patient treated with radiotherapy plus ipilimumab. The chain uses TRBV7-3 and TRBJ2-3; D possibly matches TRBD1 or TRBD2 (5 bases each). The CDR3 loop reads CASSFRGRSTDTQYF. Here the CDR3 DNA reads TGTGCCAGCAGCTTCCGGGGCCGCAGCACAGATACGCAGTATTTT.